This T cell receptor beta chain was captured by sequencing in a study of cytomegalovirus exposure and HLA in healthy donors. CDR3 length equals 14 residues. Germline-derived CDR1 and CDR2 are SGHNT and YYREEE (reference sequence). V lost 4 bases to trimming and J lost 5 bases, with 15 bases between them. Study observations and caveats: Presence/absence analysis assumed near-uniform sequencing depth across donors. The investigators catalogued 150 to 200 TCR beta chains as cytomegalovirus-associated. Some V segments, TRBV6-2 and TRBV6-3 among them, were indistinguishable and were therefore excluded.

Comment on this clone: Its antigen is not known.

The PCR made use of 60 Vbeta and 13 Jbeta primers. Measured with immunoSEQ multiplex PCR; TCRdb has only the in-frame clones, and not every one. The data show 210,000 or so clones, approximately 80% seen once. The source material was PBMCs. V usage is TRBV5-4 and J usage is TRBJ1-2, with TRBD1 as a possible D gene (6 bases). The clonotype was recovered from a boy between 2 and 10 years old in good health and CMV-seronegative. The chain's CDR3 is CASSVQGRGYGYTF. The CDR3 DNA sequence: TGTGCCAGCAGCGTACAGGGTAGGGGGTATGGCTACACCTTC.